The 19 T cell receptor beta chains in this list originate from one sample, sequenced in a study of blood T cell repertoires in COVID-19. Assay: immunoSEQ multiplex PCR; the TCRdb copy retains only in-frame clones and omits some. The table lists 150,000 to 200,000 clones, roughly 88% of them singletons. Sequencing input: PBMCs or T cells enriched from blood (not recorded which). The receptors come from a young woman who had recovered from COVID-19.

This sequence joins TRBV28 and TRBJ2-6; TRBD1 matches at 8 bases. Germline CDR1 is MDHEN and CDR2 is SYDVKM. V shed 6 bases and J 0 bases; nucleotides not matched to a gene: 7. The length of the CDR3 is 17 residues. The chain's CDR3 is CASSSTGVPSGANVLTF. The CDR3 DNA reads TGTGCCAGCAGCTCGACAGGGGTCCCCTCTGGGGCCAACGTCCTGACTTTC.

The chain joins TRBV5-8 to TRBJ1-2; TRBD1 might be the D (6 bases). V lost 4 bases, J lost 6 bases, and 22 bases lay in between. The length of the CDR3 is 16 residues. Germline V lookup: CDR1 SGHTS, CDR2 YDEGEE. CDR3 residues: CASSIFRGGRSDGYTF. CDR3 in DNA: TGTGCCAGCAGCATTTTCCGAGGGGGAAGATCCGATGGCTACACCTTC. The complete variable domain, with remaining parts taken from reference TRBV5-8 and TRBJ1-2, reads EAGVTQSPTHLIKTRGQQATLRCSPISGHTSVYWYQQALGLGLQFLLWYDEGEERNRGNFPPRFSGRQFPNYSSELNVNALELEDSALYLCASSIFRGGRSDGYTFGSGTRLTVV.

V is TRBV7-6 and J is TRBJ1-1, with 8 bases fitting TRBD1. Germline CDR1 reads SGHVS; CDR2 reads FNYEAQ. The CDR3 has 16 residues. The V segment lost 0 bases and the J segment 0 bases; nucleotides outside the gene matches: 3. DNA of the CDR3: TGTGCCAGCAGCTTAGCGCAGGGGGCTGTGAACACTGAAGCTTTCTTT. Its translation: CASSLAQGAVNTEAFF.

The chain carries TRBV27 and TRBJ1-5; tentatively, D is TRBD1 (5 bases). V was pared by 2 bases and J by 3 bases, with 11 bases between. Germline V lookup: CDR1 MNHEY, CDR2 SMNVEV (reference sequence). The CDR3 loop spans 15 amino acids. The CDR3 is CASSLKQGYNQPQHF. CDR3 sequence (DNA): TGTGCCAGCAGTTTAAAGCAGGGATACAATCAGCCCCAGCATTTT.

The chain recombines TRBV2 with TRBJ2-5, with TRBD2 matching 7 bases. The CDR3 consists of 13 residues. V trimming: 6 bases; J trimming: 7 bases; junction bases outside the gene matches: 8. Germline values: CDR1 SNHLY, CDR2 FYNNEI. For the CDR3, the DNA is TGTGCCAGCAGCCGGGACTGGGGGGGGACCCAGTACTTC. The encoded protein is CASSRDWGGTQYF.

This chain links TRBV7-8 with TRBJ2-7; 7 bases map to TRBD1. This CDR3 comprises 16 residues. CDR1 is SGHVS and CDR2 is FQNEAQ in the germline V gene. With V trimmed by 5 bases and J by 0 bases, 10 bases remained unmatched. The CDR3 DNA reads as TGTGCCAGCAGCATAAGTTGGGACAGAAGCTCCTACGAGCAGTACTTC. Its protein is CASSISWDRSSYEQYF.

The chain uses TRBV7-9 and TRBJ1-4; 7 nucleotides line up with TRBD1. From germline, CDR1 is SEHNR and CDR2 FQNEAQ (reference sequence). V was pared by 5 bases and J by 4 bases, with 7 bases of the junction left unmatched. The CDR3 is 15 amino acids. As DNA, the CDR3 is TGTGCCAGCAGCCTGGGGACAGATAATAATGAAAAACTGTTTTTT. This sequence encodes CASSLGTDNNEKLFF.

This chain connects TRBV19 to TRBJ2-7, with TRBD1 matching over 7 bases. Unmatched junction bases numbered 7, after V lost 6 bases and J lost 5 bases. The CDR3 has 13 residues. The V gene's germline CDR1 is LNHDA and CDR2 SQIVND (reference sequence). Here the CDR3 DNA reads TGTGCCAGTAGGGCCAGGGGGAACGACGAGCAGTACTTC. Translating it yields CASRARGNDEQYF.

This clone was counted a single time. The rearrangement uses TRBV7-2 and TRBJ1-2; D not resolved. The germline V gene encodes CDR1 SGHTA and CDR2 FQGNSA. There are 13 residues in the CDR3. The ends were cut back, 1 base at V and 6 bases at J, with 9 bases in the middle. CDR3 amino acids: CASSLEPGNGYTF. The CDR3 DNA is TGTGCCAGCAGCTTAGAACCGGGAAATGGCTACACCTTC. Full variable domain (outside the CDR3, taken from reference TRBV7-2 and TRBJ1-2): GAGVSQSPSNKVTEKGKDVELRCDPISGHTALYWYRQSLGQGLEFLIYFQGNSAPDKSGLPSDRFSAERTGGSVSTLTIQRTQQEDSAVYLCASSLEPGNGYTFGSGTRLTVV.

Notes on this clone: Germline and junction disagree at one end, which may indicate a read error. V is TRBV7-7 and J is TRBJ1-2, with D uncertain. Germline V gene lookup returns CDR1 SSHAT and CDR2 FNYEAQ (reference sequence). The CDR3 is 17 residues long. For the CDR3, the DNA is TGTGCTAGCAGCTTAGGGTGGACTCGCTTAGATAACTATGGCTACACCTTC. Encoded protein: CASSLGWTRLDNYGYTF.

V usage is TRBV6-2 or TRBV6-3 and J usage is TRBJ1-5; TRBD1 aligns across 9 bases. The CDR3 loop spans 16 amino acids. J gave up 2 bases and V 6 bases, and 8 bases lay outside the gene matches. The germline CDR1 and CDR2 sequences are MNHEY and SVGEGT. CDR3 sequence: CASSLSDRGGNQPQHF. Written as DNA, the CDR3 is TGTGCCAGCAGCCTCTCGGACAGGGGCGGCAATCAGCCCCAGCATTTT.

The chain recombines TRBV6-5 with TRBJ2-1; D call uncertain. The CDR3 sequence is 11 residues long. The germline V and J ends were trimmed by 8 bases and 9 bases, with 11 bases remaining between them. Per the germline V gene, CDR1 is MNHEY and CDR2 is SVGAGI. The CDR3 loop reads CASAFGGEQFF. The CDR3 DNA sequence: TGTGCCAGCGCATTCGGCGGTGAGCAGTTCTTC.

This clone has just one count. The chain joins TRBV6-6 to TRBJ2-3; 9 bases are shared with TRBD2. CDR3 size: 18 residues. With V trimmed by 5 bases and J by 6 bases, 18 bases remained unmatched. CDR1 and CDR2 (germline): MNHNY, SVGAGI (reference sequence). CDR3 bases: TGTGCCAGCAGTCCACCGTCTTTGGCTAGCGGGACCGTGGATACGCAGTATTTT. Amino acid sequence: CASSPPSLASGTVDTQYF.

This clone was detected once. This chain links TRBV6-5 with TRBJ2-3; possibly TRBD1 for D (6 bases). The V gene lost 4 bases and the J gene lost 1 base, with 9 bases spanning the gap. CDR1 and CDR2 from the germline V gene are MNHEY and SVGAGI. This CDR3 is 14 amino acids long. CDR3 residues: CASSWDTGTDTQYF. The CDR3 DNA sequence: TGTGCCAGCAGTTGGGACACAGGCACAGATACGCAGTATTTT.

The chain recombines TRBV12-3 or TRBV12-4 with TRBJ2-1; D is unresolved. Trimming took off 5 bases at V and 8 bases at J, with 10 bases between the two ends. There are 12 residues in the CDR3. CDR3 residues: CASSLNPDEQFF. The DNA for the CDR3 is TGTGCCAGCAGTCTGAACCCGGATGAGCAGTTCTTC.

The chain couples TRBV2 to TRBJ1-4; 9 bases map to TRBD1. With 6 bases clipped from V and 6 bases from J, the junction kept 2 bases outside the gene matches. The CDR3 is 13 amino acids. Germline V gene lookup returns CDR1 SNHLY and CDR2 FYNNEI. The CDR3 protein is CASSGDRDEKLFF. The DNA of the CDR3 is TGTGCCAGCAGCGGGGACAGGGATGAAAAACTGTTTTTT. The full variable domain, rest sourced from reference TRBV2 and TRBJ1-4, is EPEVTQTPSHQVTQMGQEVILRCVPISNHLYFYWYRQILGQKVEFLVSFYNNEISEKSEIFDDQFSVERPDGSNFTLKIRSTKLEDSAMYFCASSGDRDEKLFFGSGTQLSVL.

V is TRBV7-3 and J is TRBJ2-7; 12 bases line up with TRBD1. Germline CDR1 reads SGHTA; CDR2 reads FQGTGA. J was trimmed by 4 bases and V by 5 bases; bases with no gene match: 6. This CDR3 has 15 amino acids. In DNA form, the CDR3 reads TGTGCCAGCAGCCAGGGGACAGGGGGCGCGTACGAGCAGTACTTC. Encoded protein: CASSQGTGGAYEQYF.

V usage is TRBV14 and J usage is TRBJ2-5; TRBD2 is a possible D gene (5 bases). Trimming pared 5 bases from V and 2 bases from J, leaving 18 bases between. The CDR3 consists of 16 residues. In germline, CDR1 is SGHDN, CDR2 FVKESK. The CDR3 spells CASSLTLSGEQETQYF. For the CDR3, the DNA is TGTGCCAGCAGCTTAACCTTGTCCGGGGAGCAAGAGACCCAGTACTTC. Using reference TRBV14 and TRBJ2-5 for the parts outside the CDR3, the full variable domain is EAGVTQFPSHSVIEKGQTVTLRCDPISGHDNLYWYRRVMGKEIKFLLHFVKESKQDESGMPNNRFLAERTGGTYSTLKVQPAELEDSGVYFCASSLTLSGEQETQYFGPGTRLLVL.

V and J are TRBV28 and TRBJ2-7, with D perhaps TRBD1 (6 bases). V was trimmed by 5 bases and J by 9 bases, leaving 17 bases between them. The CDR3 is made up of 13 amino acids. Germline-derived CDR1 and CDR2 are MDHEN and SYDVKM. CDR3 in DNA: TGTGCCAGCAGTCTTAGACAGGCCCAAGGGCAGTACTTC. Encoded protein: CASSLRQAQGQYF.